The 9 T cell receptor beta chains below come from one sample, sequenced in a study of T cells after yellow fever vaccination. TCRdb passed the 5' RACE reads through MiXCR, listing each CDR3 protein once. The sample has about 220,000 distinct CDR3 sequences; 2.5% to 3.5% are singletons. The sample in question was CD4+ T cells sorted from PBMCs, obtained 10 days after the yellow fever booster vaccination. These receptors all come from a man in his late teens or twenties who received the YFV17D yellow fever vaccine.

The sample holds many counts of this clonotype. The chain recombines TRBV29-1 with TRBJ2-5; TRBD2 matches at 10 bases. The CDR3 consists of 16 residues. Germline V gene data show CDR1 as SQVTM and CDR2 as ANQGSEA. V gave up 6 bases and J gave up 5 bases; unmatched junction bases: 15. The CDR3 coding sequence is TGCAGCGTCGCTGGAATAGCGGGGGGCACTTCGGAGACCCAGTACTTC. Residues: CSVAGIAGGTSETQYF.

At least ten counts were recorded for this clonotype. The V and J genes are TRBV10-3 and TRBJ1-1, with D possibly being TRBD1 (6 bases). Trimming removed 0 bases at V and 0 bases at J, with 11 bases between. The CDR3 loop spans 16 amino acids. Germline V gene data show CDR1 as ENHRY and CDR2 as SYGVKD. DNA of the CDR3: TGTGCCATCAGTGAGTCCAGGACAGCGATGAACACTGAAGCTTTCTTT. As protein: CAISESRTAMNTEAFF.

This clonotype showed up many times. V and J are TRBV7-2 and TRBJ1-1, with TRBD1 as a possible D gene (5 bases). Germline lookup yields CDR1 SGHTA and CDR2 FQGNSA. CDR3 length equals 12 residues. Trimming removed 5 bases at V and 10 bases at J, with 14 bases between. CDR3 nucleotides: TGTGCCAGCAGCCTCGACCGGGACCGAGCTTTCTTT. Amino acids: CASSLDRDRAFF.

This clonotype was observed a handful of times. This chain connects TRBV6-6 to TRBJ2-3; TRBD1 matches 7 bases. V trimming: 8 bases; J trimming: 7 bases; junction bases outside the gene matches: 12. This CDR3 has 14 residues. The V gene's germline CDR1 is MNHNY and CDR2 SVGAGI (reference sequence). The CDR3 reads CASHNPRDSHTQYF. CDR3 sequence (DNA): TGTGCCAGCCACAATCCCAGGGACAGTCATACGCAGTATTTT.

V gene TRBV5-4 combines with J gene TRBJ2-3; D is unresolved. The length of the CDR3 is 15 residues. From germline, CDR1 is SGHNT and CDR2 YYREEE (reference sequence). The germline V and J ends were trimmed by 5 bases and 5 bases, with 18 bases remaining between them. The CDR3 protein is CASSGRDSSRDTQYF. The CDR3 DNA reads TGTGCCAGCAGTGGCCGAGACTCTTCGAGAGATACGCAGTATTTT.

In its sample, this clonotype was seen many times. This chain links TRBV20-1 with TRBJ1-5; no clear D gene. Germline CDR1 and CDR2: DFQATT and SNEGSKA (reference sequence). V was cut by 6 bases and J by 1 base, with 7 bases left in between. This CDR3 is built from 12 residues. The CDR3 here is CSAVSSNQPQHF. For the CDR3, the DNA is TGCAGTGCCGTCTCCAGCAATCAGCCCCAGCATTTT.

This clonotype has ten or more counts. The chain carries TRBV4-1 and TRBJ2-1; TRBD2 agrees at 9 bases. The germline gives CDR1 MGHRA, CDR2 YSYEKL. The CDR3 covers 16 residues. With V trimmed by 5 bases and J by 6 bases, 11 bases remained unmatched. The CDR3 is CASSSVAGAPSNEQFF. The CDR3 DNA reads TGCGCCAGCAGCTCCGTAGCGGGGGCCCCAAGCAATGAGCAGTTCTTC.

This clonotype was seen a handful of times. The genes are TRBV7-9 and TRBJ2-3, with D possibly being TRBD2 (6 bases). The V gene lost 3 bases and the J gene lost 4 bases, with 20 bases spanning the gap. This CDR3 region has 17 residues. The V gene's germline CDR1 is SEHNR and CDR2 FQNEAQ (reference sequence). This CDR3 is CASSFLRLVSFPDTQYF. The CDR3 nucleotides are TGTGCCAGCAGCTTCCTGAGACTAGTCTCCTTCCCAGATACGCAGTATTTT.

This clonotype was detected many times. This sequence joins TRBV7-2 and TRBJ1-2, with 9 bases matching TRBD1. In germline, CDR1 is SGHTA, CDR2 FQGNSA. With V trimmed by 5 bases and J by 8 bases, 6 bases remained unmatched. CDR3 size: 13 residues. CDR3 sequence: CASSTGQGSGYTF. In DNA, the CDR3 is TGTGCCAGCAGCACCGGACAGGGGAGCGGCTACACCTTC.